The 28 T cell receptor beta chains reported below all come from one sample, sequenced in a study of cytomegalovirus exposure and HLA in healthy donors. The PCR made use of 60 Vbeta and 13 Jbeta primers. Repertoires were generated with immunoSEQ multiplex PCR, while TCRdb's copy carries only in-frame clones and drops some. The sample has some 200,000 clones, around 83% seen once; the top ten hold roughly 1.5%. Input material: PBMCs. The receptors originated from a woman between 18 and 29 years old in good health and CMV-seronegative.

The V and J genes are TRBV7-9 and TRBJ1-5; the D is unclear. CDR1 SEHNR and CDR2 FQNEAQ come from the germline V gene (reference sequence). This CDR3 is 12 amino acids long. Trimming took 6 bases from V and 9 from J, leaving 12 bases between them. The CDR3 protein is CASSLTSGPQHF. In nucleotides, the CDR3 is TGTGCCAGCAGTTTAACGTCGGGGCCCCAGCATTTT.

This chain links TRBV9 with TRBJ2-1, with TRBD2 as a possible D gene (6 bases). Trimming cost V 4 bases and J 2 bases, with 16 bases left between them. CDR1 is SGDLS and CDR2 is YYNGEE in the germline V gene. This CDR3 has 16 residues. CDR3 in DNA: TGTGCCAGCAGCCCCCACCCCCGCGGGGCCTACAATGAGCAGTTCTTC. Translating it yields CASSPHPRGAYNEQFF.

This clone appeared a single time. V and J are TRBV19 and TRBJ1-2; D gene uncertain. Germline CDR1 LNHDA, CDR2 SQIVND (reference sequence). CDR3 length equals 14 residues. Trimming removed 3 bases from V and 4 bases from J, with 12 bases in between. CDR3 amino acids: CASSMAGLSYGYTF. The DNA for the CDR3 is TGTGCCAGTAGTATGGCAGGTTTATCCTATGGCTACACCTTC.

The DNA of the CDR3 is TGTGCCTGGAGTGTACTTCCACAGGGCTCGGTTTTAAGAAACACCATATATTTT. As protein: CAWSVLPQGSVLRNTIYF. This chain uses TRBV30 with TRBJ1-3, with TRBD1 as a possible D gene (6 bases). This CDR3 contains 18 residues. Germline loops: CDR1 GTSNPN, CDR2 SVGIG (reference sequence). Trimming removed 0 bases from V and 5 bases from J, with 23 bases in between. The full variable domain, its missing parts supplied by reference TRBV30 and TRBJ1-3, is SQTIHQWPATLVQPVGSPLSLECTVEGTSNPNLYWYRQAAGRGLQLLFYSVGIGQISSEVPQNLSASRPQDRQFILSSKKLLLSDSGFYLCAWSVLPQGSVLRNTIYFGEGSWLTVV.

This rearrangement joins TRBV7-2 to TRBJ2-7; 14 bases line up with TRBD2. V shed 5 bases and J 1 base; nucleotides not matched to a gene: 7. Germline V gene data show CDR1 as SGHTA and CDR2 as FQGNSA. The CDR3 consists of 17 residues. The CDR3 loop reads CASSPGLAGGASYEQYF. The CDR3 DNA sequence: TGTGCCAGCAGCCCCGGACTAGCGGGAGGCGCTTCCTACGAGCAGTACTTC. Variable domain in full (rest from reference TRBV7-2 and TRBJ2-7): GAGVSQSPSNKVTEKGKDVELRCDPISGHTALYWYRQSLGQGLEFLIYFQGNSAPDKSGLPSDRFSAERTGGSVSTLTIQRTQQEDSAVYLCASSPGLAGGASYEQYFGPGTRLTVT.

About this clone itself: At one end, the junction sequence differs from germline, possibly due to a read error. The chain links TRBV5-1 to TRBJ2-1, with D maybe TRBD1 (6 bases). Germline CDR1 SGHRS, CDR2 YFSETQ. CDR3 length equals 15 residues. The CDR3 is CASSLWDNRYDEQFF. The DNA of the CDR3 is TGCGCCAGCAGCTTGTGGGACAACCGCTACGATGAGCAGTTCTTC.

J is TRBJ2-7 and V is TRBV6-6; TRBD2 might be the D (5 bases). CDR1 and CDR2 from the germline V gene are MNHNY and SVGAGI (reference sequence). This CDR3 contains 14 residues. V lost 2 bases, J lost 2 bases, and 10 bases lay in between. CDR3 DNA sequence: TGTGCCAGCAGTTACGAAGGGAGTACCTACGAGCAGTACTTC. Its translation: CASSYEGSTYEQYF.

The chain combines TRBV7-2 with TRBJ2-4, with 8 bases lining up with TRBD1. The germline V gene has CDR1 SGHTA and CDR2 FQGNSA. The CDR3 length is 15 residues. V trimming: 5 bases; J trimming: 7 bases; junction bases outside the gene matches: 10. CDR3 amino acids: CASSATTGVYNIQYF. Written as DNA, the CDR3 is TGTGCCAGCAGCGCCACGACAGGGGTTTATAACATTCAGTACTTC.

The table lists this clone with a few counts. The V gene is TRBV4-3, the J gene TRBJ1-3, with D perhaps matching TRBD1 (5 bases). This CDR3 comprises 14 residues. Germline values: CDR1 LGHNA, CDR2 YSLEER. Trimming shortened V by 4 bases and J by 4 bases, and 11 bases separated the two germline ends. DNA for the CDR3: TGCGCCAGCAGCCGAAACGACAGAGGAAACACCATATATTTT. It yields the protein CASSRNDRGNTIYF.

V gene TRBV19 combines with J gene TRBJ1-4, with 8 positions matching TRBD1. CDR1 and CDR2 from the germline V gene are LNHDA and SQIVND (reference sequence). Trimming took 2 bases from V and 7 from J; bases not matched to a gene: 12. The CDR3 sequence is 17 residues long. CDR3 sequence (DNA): TGTGCCAGTAGTATAACGCATCTAGGACAGGGCCTTGAAAAACTGTTTTTT. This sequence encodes CASSITHLGQGLEKLFF. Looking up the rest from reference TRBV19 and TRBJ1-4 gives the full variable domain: DGGITQSPKYLFRKEGQNVTLSCEQNLNHDAMYWYRQDPGQGLRLIYYSQIVNDFQKGDIAEGYSVSREKKESFPLTVTSAQKNPTAFYLCASSITHLGQGLEKLFFGSGTQLSVL.

The CDR3 region is CASSPTQGQPQHF. The DNA for the CDR3 is TGTGCCAGCAGCCCCACCCAGGGTCAGCCCCAGCATTTT. The chain couples TRBV6-5 to TRBJ1-5; tentatively, D is TRBD1 (5 bases). The CDR3 is 13 amino acids. The germline gives CDR1 MNHEY, CDR2 SVGAGI. Trimming removed 6 bases at V and 6 bases at J, with 12 bases between.

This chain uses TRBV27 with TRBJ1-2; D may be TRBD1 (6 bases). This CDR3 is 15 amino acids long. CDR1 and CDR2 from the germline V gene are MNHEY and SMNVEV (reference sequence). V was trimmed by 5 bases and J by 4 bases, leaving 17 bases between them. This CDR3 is CASSRTAPAGYGYTF. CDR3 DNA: TGTGCCAGCAGTCGGACAGCACCCGCGGGCTATGGCTACACCTTC.

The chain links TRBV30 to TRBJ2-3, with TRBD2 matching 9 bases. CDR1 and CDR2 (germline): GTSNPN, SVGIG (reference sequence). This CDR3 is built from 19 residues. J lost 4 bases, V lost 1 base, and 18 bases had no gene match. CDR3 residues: CAWSEPLAGGIPLADTQYF. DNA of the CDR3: TGTGCCTGGAGTGAGCCTTTGGCGGGAGGGATTCCTCTCGCAGATACGCAGTATTTT.

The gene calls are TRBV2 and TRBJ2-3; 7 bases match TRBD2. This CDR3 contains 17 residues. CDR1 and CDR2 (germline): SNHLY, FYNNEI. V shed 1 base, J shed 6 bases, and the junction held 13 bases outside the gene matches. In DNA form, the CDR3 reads TGTGCCAGCAGTGAAGGCCCTGGACTCGGGACTACCGATACGCAGTATTTT. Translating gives CASSEGPGLGTTDTQYF.

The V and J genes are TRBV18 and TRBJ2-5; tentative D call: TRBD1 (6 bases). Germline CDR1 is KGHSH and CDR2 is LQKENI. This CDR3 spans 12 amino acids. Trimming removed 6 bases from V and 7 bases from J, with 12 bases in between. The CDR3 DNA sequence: TGTGCCAGCTCTCACAGGGATACGACCCAGTACTTC. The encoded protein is CASSHRDTTQYF.

CDR3 coding DNA: TGTGCCAGCAGCGTATCCTCGGGGGGGGAGCTGTTTTTT. Translation gives CASSVSSGGELFF. The gene calls are TRBV7-2 and TRBJ2-2; D possibly corresponds to TRBD2 (5 bases). Germline values: CDR1 SGHTA, CDR2 FQGNSA. Trimming left V 5 bases short and J 8 bases short, with 12 bases between. The CDR3 sequence is 13 residues long.

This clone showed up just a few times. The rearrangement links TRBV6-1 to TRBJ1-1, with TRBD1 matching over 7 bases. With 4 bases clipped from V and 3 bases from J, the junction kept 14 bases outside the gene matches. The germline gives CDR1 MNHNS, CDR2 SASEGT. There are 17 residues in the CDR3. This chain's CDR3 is CASSAGTELLKDTEAFF. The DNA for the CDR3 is TGTGCCAGCAGTGCCGGGACAGAGTTATTAAAGGACACTGAAGCTTTCTTT.

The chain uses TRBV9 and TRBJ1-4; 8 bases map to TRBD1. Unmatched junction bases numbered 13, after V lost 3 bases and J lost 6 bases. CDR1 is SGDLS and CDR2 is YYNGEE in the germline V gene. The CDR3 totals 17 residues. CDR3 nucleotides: TGTGCCAGCAGCGCACACCCAAAGACAGGGGTGGATGAAAAACTGTTTTTT. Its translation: CASSAHPKTGVDEKLFF.

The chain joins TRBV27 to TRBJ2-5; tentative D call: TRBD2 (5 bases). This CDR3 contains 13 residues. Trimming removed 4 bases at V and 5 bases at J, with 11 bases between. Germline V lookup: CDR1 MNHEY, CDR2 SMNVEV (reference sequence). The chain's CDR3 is CASSSSGLETQYF. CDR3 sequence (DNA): TGTGCCAGCAGTTCCTCGGGGTTGGAGACCCAGTACTTC.

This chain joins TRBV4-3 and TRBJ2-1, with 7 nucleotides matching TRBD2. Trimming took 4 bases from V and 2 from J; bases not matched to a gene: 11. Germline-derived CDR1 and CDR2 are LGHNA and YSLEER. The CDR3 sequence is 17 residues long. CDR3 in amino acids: CASSLLPRGSAYNEQFF. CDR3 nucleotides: TGCGCCAGCAGCCTCCTACCCCGCGGGAGCGCCTACAATGAGCAGTTCTTC.

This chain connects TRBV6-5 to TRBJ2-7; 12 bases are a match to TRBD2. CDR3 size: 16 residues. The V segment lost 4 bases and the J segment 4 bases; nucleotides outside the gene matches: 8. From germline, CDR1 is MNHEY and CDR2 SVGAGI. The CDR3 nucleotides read TGTGCCAGCAGTTGGGGGCCTAGCGGGAGGGGGTACGAGCAGTACTTC. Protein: CASSWGPSGRGYEQYF.

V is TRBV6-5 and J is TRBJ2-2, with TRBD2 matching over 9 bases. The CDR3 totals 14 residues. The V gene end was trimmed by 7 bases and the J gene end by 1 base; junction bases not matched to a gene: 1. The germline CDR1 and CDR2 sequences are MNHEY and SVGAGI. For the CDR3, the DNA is TGTGCCAGCACGACTAGCGGGAACACCGGGGAGCTGTTTTTT. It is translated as CASTTSGNTGELFF.

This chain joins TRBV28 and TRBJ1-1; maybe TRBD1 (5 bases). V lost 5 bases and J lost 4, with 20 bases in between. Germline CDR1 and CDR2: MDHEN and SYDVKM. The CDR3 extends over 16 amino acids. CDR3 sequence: CASSVPGGGGSTEAFF. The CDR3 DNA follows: TGTGCCAGCAGTGTCCCTGGGGGAGGCGGGAGCACTGAAGCTTTCTTT.

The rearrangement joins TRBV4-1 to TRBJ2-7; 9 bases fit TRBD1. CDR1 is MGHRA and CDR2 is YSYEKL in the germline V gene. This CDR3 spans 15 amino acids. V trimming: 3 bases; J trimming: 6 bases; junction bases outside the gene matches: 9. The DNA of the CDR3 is TGCGCCAGCAGCCACGATGGGACAGGGAGGGCCGAGCAGTACTTC. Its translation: CASSHDGTGRAEQYF.

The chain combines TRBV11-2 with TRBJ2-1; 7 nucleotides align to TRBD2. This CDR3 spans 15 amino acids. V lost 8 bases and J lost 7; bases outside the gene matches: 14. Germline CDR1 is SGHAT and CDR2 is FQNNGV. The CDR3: CASALGEGHYNEQFF. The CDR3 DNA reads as TGTGCCAGCGCCTTGGGGGAGGGCCACTATAATGAGCAGTTCTTC.

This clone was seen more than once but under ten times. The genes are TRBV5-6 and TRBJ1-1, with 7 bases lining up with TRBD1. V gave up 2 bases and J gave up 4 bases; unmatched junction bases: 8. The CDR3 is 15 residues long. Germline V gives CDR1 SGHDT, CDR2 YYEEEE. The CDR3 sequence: CASSLQGREGTEAFF. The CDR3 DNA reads TGTGCCAGCAGCTTACAGGGGCGAGAAGGCACTGAAGCTTTCTTT.

CDR3 DNA sequence: TGCGCCAGCAGCCAAGATTTTGGCAGGGCGGAAGAGCAGTACTTC. This translates into CASSQDFGRAEEQYF. This chain links TRBV4-3 with TRBJ2-7; weak D call: TRBD1 (5 bases). Trimming left V 0 bases short and J 7 bases short, with 16 bases between. The germline CDR1 and CDR2 sequences are LGHNA and YSLEER. The CDR3 loop spans 15 amino acids.

The DNA for the CDR3 is TGTGCCAGCACCGGTACCGGGATCCTGAGCTATGAGCAGTTCTTC. Translation: CASTGTGILSYEQFF. The V gene is TRBV7-9, the J gene TRBJ2-1; weak D call: TRBD2 (5 bases). V lost 7 bases and J 8 bases, leaving 21 bases between the germline ends. The CDR3 has 15 amino acids. The germline V gene has CDR1 SEHNR and CDR2 FQNEAQ (reference sequence).